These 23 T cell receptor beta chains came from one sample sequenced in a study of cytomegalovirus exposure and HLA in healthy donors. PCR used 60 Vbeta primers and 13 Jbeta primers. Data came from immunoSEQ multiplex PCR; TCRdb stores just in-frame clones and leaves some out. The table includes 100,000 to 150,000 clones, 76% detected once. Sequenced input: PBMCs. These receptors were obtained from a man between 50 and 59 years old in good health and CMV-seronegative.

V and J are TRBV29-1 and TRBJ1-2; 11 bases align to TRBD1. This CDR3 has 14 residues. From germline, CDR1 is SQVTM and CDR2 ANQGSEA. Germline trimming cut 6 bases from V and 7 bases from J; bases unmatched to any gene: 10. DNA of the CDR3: TGCAGCGTCTACGCCGGACAGGGGGCCGGTGGCTACACCTTC. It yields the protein CSVYAGQGAGGYTF.

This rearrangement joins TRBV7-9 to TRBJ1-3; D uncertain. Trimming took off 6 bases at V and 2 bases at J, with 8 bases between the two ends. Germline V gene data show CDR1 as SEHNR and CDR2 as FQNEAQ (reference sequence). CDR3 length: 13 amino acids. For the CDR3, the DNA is TGTGCCAGCAGGTCCCAAACTGGAAACACCATATATTTT. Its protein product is CASRSQTGNTIYF.

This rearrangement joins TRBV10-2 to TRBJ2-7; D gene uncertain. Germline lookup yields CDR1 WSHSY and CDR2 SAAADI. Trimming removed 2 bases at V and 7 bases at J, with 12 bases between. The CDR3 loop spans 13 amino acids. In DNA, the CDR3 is TGCGCCAGCAGTGAGCTGACCCTCGGGGAGCAGTACGTC. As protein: CASSELTLGEQYV.

CDR3 nucleotides: TGTGCCAGCAGCGCGGGACTTTCTACCTACGAGCAGTACTTC. Residues: CASSAGLSTYEQYF. The chain combines TRBV5-4 with TRBJ2-7, with D possibly TRBD2 on 6 matching bases. The ends were cut back, 4 bases at V and 2 bases at J, with 13 bases in the middle. Germline V gene sequence: CDR1 SGHNT, CDR2 YYREEE (reference sequence). The CDR3 runs 14 residues.

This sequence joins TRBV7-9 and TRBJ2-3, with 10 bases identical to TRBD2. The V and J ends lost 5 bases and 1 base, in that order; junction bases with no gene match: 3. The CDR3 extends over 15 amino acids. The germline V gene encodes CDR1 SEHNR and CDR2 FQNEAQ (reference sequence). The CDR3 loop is CASSRTSGGTDTQYF. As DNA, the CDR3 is TGTGCCAGCAGCAGAACTAGCGGGGGCACAGATACGCAGTATTTT.

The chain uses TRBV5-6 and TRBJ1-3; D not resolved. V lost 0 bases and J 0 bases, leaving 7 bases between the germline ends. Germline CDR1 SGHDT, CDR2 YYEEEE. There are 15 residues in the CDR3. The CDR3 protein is CASSLDSFSGNTIYF. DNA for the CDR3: TGTGCCAGCAGCTTGGACAGTTTCTCTGGAAACACCATATATTTT. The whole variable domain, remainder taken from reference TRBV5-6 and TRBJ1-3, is DAGVTQSPTHLIKTRGQQVTLRCSPKSGHDTVSWYQQALGQGPQFIFQYYEEEERQRGNFPDRFSGHQFPNYSSELNVNALLLGDSALYLCASSLDSFSGNTIYFGEGSWLTVV.

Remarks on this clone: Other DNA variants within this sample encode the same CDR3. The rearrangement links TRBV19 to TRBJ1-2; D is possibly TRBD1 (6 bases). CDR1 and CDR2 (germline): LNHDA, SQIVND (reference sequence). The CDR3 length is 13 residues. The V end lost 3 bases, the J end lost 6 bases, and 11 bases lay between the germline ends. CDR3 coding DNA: TGTGCCAGTAGTATTGGCAGGGGCGATGGCTACACCTTC. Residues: CASSIGRGDGYTF.

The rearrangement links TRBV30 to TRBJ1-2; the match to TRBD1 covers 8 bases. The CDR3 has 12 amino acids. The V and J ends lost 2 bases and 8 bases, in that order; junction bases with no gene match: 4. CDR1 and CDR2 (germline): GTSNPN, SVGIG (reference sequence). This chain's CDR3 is CAWSMTGDGYTF. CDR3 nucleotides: TGTGCCTGGAGTATGACAGGGGACGGCTACACCTTC.

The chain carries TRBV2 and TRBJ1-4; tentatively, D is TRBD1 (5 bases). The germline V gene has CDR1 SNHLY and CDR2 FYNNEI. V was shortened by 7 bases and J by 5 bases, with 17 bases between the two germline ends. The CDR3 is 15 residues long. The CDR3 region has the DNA TGTGCCAGCACCCCAGGACGGGGGGGGAATGAAAAACTGTTTTTT. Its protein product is CASTPGRGGNEKLFF.

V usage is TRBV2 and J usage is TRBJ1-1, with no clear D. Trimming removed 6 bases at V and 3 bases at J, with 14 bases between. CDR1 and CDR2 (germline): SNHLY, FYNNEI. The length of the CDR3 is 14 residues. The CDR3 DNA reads TGTGCCAGCAGCAGGAGGGTAGTAGACACTGAAGCTTTCTTT. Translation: CASSRRVVDTEAFF.

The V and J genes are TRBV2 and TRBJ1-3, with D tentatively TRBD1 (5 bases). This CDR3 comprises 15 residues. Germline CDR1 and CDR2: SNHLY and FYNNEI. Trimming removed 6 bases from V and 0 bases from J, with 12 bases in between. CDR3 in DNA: TGTGCCAGCAGGGGGCACTTGAGCTCTGGAAACACCATATATTTT. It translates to CASRGHLSSGNTIYF.

The CDR3 nucleotides read TGTGCCAGCAGCCCCTGGGACTCCGGCACTGAAGCTTTCTTT. Its translation is CASSPWDSGTEAFF. The chain joins TRBV7-9 to TRBJ1-1; D perhaps matches TRBD1 (5 bases). Trimming removed 5 bases from V and 4 bases from J, with 14 bases in between. Germline-derived CDR1 and CDR2 are SEHNR and FQNEAQ (reference sequence). This CDR3 spans 14 amino acids.

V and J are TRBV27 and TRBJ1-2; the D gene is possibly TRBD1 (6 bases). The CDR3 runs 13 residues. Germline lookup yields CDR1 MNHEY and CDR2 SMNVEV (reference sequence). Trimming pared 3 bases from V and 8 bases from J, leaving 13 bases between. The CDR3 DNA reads TGTGCCAGCAGTTTCGGACAGTCTGGGGGCTACACCTTC. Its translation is CASSFGQSGGYTF.

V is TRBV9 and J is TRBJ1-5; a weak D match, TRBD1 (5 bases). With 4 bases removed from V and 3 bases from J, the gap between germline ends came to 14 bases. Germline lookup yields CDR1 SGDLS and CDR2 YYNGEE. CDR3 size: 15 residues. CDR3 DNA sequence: TGTGCCAGCAGCTTAGGGGAGTGGGCCAATCAGCCCCAGCATTTT. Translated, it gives CASSLGEWANQPQHF.

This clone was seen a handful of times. In DNA form, the CDR3 reads TGTGCCAGTAGTATCGGGACAGCGTCCTACGAGCAGTACTTC. Protein product: CASSIGTASYEQYF. The rearrangement links TRBV19 to TRBJ2-5; 7 bases are a match to TRBD1. TRBJ2-7 explains the end of the DNA better; the J call may be wrong. This CDR3 comprises 14 residues. Germline CDR1 is LNHDA and CDR2 is SQIVND (reference sequence).

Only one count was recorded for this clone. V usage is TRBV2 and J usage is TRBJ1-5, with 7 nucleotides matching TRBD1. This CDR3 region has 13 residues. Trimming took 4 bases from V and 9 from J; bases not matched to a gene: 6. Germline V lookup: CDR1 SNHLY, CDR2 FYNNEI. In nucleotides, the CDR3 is TGTGCCAGCAGTGTGGGACAGCAGCCGCCCCAGCATTTT. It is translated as CASSVGQQPPQHF.

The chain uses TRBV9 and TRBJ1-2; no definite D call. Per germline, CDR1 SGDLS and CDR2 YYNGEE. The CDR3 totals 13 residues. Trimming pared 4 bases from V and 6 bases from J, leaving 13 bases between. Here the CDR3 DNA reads TGTGCCAGCAGCCCTTCCGGTAATCATGGCTACACCTTC. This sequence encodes CASSPSGNHGYTF. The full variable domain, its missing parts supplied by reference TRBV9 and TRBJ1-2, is DSGVTQTPKHLITATGQRVTLRCSPRSGDLSVYWYQQSLDQGLQFLIQYYNGEERAKGNILERFSAQQFPDLHSELNLSSLELGDSALYFCASSPSGNHGYTFGSGTRLTVV.

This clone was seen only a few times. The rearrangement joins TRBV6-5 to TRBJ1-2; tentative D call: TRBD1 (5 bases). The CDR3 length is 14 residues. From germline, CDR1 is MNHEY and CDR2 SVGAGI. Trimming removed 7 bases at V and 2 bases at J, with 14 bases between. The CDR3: CASKDRQRNYGYTF. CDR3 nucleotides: TGTGCCAGCAAAGACAGACAGAGAAACTATGGCTACACCTTC.

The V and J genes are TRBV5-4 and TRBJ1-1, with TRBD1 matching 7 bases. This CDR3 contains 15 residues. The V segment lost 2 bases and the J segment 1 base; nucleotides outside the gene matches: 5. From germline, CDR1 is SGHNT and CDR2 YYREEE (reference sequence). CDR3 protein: CASSFADRANTEAFF. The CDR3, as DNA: TGTGCCAGCAGCTTCGCTGACAGGGCGAACACTGAAGCTTTCTTT.

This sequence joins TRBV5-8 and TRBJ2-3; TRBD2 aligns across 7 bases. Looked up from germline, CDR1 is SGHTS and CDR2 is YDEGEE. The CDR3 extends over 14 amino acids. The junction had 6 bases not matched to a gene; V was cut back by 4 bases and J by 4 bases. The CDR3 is CASSVGLVADTQYF. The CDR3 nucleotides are TGTGCCAGCAGCGTCGGACTAGTCGCAGATACGCAGTATTTT.

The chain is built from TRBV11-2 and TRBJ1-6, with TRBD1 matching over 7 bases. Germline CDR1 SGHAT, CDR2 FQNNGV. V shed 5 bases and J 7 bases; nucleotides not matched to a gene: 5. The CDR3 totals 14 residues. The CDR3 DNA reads TGTGCCAGCAGCCTAACAGGGGACAATTCACCCCTCCACTTT. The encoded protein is CASSLTGDNSPLHF.

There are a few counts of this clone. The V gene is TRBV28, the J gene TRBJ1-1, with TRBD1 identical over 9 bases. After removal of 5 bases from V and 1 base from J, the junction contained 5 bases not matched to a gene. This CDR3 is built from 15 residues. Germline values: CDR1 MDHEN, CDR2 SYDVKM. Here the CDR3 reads CASSPQDRGNTEAFF. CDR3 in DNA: TGTGCCAGCAGTCCCCAGGACAGGGGGAACACTGAAGCTTTCTTT.

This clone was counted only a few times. The CDR3: CASSLQQGKLFF. CDR3 in DNA: TGTGCCAGCAGTTTACAACAGGGGAAACTGTTTTTT. The chain recombines TRBV28 with TRBJ1-4, with 7 bases that match TRBD1. After removal of 2 bases from V and 11 bases from J, the junction contained 2 bases not matched to a gene. The CDR3 consists of 12 residues. Germline CDR1 is MDHEN and CDR2 is SYDVKM.